Listed below are T cell receptor beta chains from one sample, sequenced in a study of cytomegalovirus exposure and HLA in healthy donors. Sequencing was performed with immunoSEQ multiplex PCR; in TCRdb, only in-frame clones are kept and a portion is missing. The sample contains some 170,000 clones, around 69% of which appear only once. Sequenced sample: PBMCs. These receptor sequences come from a man in his fifties or sixties in good health and CMV-seronegative. CDR3s include the opening cysteine and the closing phenylalanine or tryptophan. The order of the fields is D gene, V gene, J gene, clone size, CDR3 length, CDR3 DNA, CDR3 protein. The D gene is left open where the match is weak. The size of a clone is reported for some rows only, either as once, few or many, or as a class for expanded clones.

d_call: .
v_call: TRBV10-3
j_call: TRBJ1-4
clone_size: .
cdr3_length: 15
cdr3_nt: TGTGCCATCAGTGACCCCACAAGGGCGGGTGAAAAACTGTTTTTT
cdr3_aa: CAISDPTRAGEKLFF

d_call: .
v_call: TRBV11-3
j_call: TRBJ1-1
clone_size: .
cdr3_length: 13
cdr3_nt: TGTGCCAGCAGCTTAACAGGGAACACTGAAGCTTTCTTT
cdr3_aa: CASSLTGNTEAFF

d_call: TRBD2
v_call: TRBV30
j_call: TRBJ2-5
clone_size: .
cdr3_length: 14
cdr3_nt: TGTGCCTGCAGCTCGGGAGGGGATGGGGAGACCCAGTACTTC
cdr3_aa: CACSSGGDGETQYF

d_call: TRBD1
v_call: TRBV11-3
j_call: TRBJ1-1
clone_size: .
cdr3_length: 15
cdr3_nt: TGTGCCAGCAGCCCAAACAGGGGGCAATTTACTGAAGCTTTCTTT
cdr3_aa: CASSPNRGQFTEAFF

d_call: .
v_call: TRBV18
j_call: TRBJ1-1
clone_size: .
cdr3_length: 13
cdr3_nt: TGTGCCAGCTCACCCGGGGTGAACACTGAAGCTTTCTTT
cdr3_aa: CASSPGVNTEAFF

d_call: TRBD1
v_call: TRBV19
j_call: TRBJ2-7
clone_size: once
cdr3_length: 13
cdr3_nt: TGTGCCAGTGCGGACAGGATATTATACGAGCAGTACTTC
cdr3_aa: CASADRILYEQYF

d_call: TRBD1
v_call: TRBV19
j_call: TRBJ1-1
clone_size: .
cdr3_length: 15
cdr3_nt: TGTGCCAGTAGTATAGGACAGGGAGGGAACACTGAAGCTTTCTTT
cdr3_aa: CASSIGQGGNTEAFF

d_call: TRBD2
v_call: TRBV6-5
j_call: TRBJ2-4
clone_size: .
cdr3_length: 16
cdr3_nt: TGTGCCAGCAGTTACACTAGCGGGAGTACCCCAGGCATTCAGTACTTC
cdr3_aa: CASSYTSGSTPGIQYF

d_call: TRBD1
v_call: TRBV30
j_call: TRBJ1-2
clone_size: .
cdr3_length: 16
cdr3_nt: TGTGCCTGGAGTGTACGGCGGCAGGGGGCGCGGGATGGCTACACCTTC
cdr3_aa: CAWSVRRQGARDGYTF

d_call: TRBD1
v_call: TRBV27
j_call: TRBJ2-7
clone_size: .
cdr3_length: 17
cdr3_nt: TGTGCCAGCAGCAAGAGTACCATAGACAGGGGGATCTACGAGCAGTACTTC
cdr3_aa: CASSKSTIDRGIYEQYF

d_call: TRBD1
v_call: TRBV27
j_call: TRBJ2-3
clone_size: .
cdr3_length: 16
cdr3_nt: TGTGCCAGCAGACTTATGGACAGGGGGCACCCAGATACGCAGTATTTT
cdr3_aa: CASRLMDRGHPDTQYF